This T cell receptor beta chain emerged from a study of PD-L1 blockade in urothelial cancer. Study details: Enrolled patients had been treated previously with 0 to 3 chemotherapy regimens.

Produced via immunoSEQ multiplex PCR; TCRdb's table is partial and in-frame only. The sample includes about 45,000 clones, more than 70% of them seen just once. The patients had locally advanced or metastatic urothelial carcinoma. After removal of 3 bases from V and 1 base from J, the junction contained 5 bases not matched to a gene. The CDR3 has 15 amino acids. Germline values: CDR1 WSHSY, CDR2 SAAADI. As regards this clone: Its antigen is as yet unknown.

Whole-study results and caveats: Having blood TCR clonality under the median before treatment predicted better survival.

This specimen consisted of PBMCs, obtained around atezolizumab (anti-PD-L1) treatment. The V gene is TRBV10-2, the J gene TRBJ1-1; 7 bases align to TRBD1. The clonotype comes from an elderly man with urothelial cancer. Here the CDR3 DNA reads TGCGCCAGCAGTGAACGACGGACAGGGAACACTGAAGCTTTCTTT. It translates to CASSERRTGNTEAFF.